This T cell receptor beta chain was recorded in a study of T-cell reconstitution after alpha-beta-depleted transplantation in children. The CDR3 has 13 amino acids. Trimming pared 0 bases from V and 4 bases from J, leaving 7 bases between. CDR1 and CDR2 (germline): SGHRS, YFSETQ. This clonotype has a count of ten or more. Using unique molecular identifiers, the investigators prepared the TCRbeta library. TCRdb itself ran the PCR reads through MiXCR, one entry per CDR3 protein. Of some 290,000 distinct CDR3 sequences in the sample, approximately 9.8% were seen once. The clonotype originates from a human donor who donated a stem cell graft to a child with SCID. This rearrangement joins TRBV5-1 to TRBJ1-2; D is unclear. Material: PBMCs from the stem cell graft donor, obtained from the stem cell graft. The CDR3 DNA follows: TGCGCCAGCAGCTTGGGTATATCCTATGGCTACACCTTC. It is translated as CASSLGISYGYTF.